The rows below give T cell receptor beta chains drawn from one sample of a study of molecular identifiers for immune sequencing clone quantification. TCRdb processed the PCR reads anew with MiXCR; each CDR3 protein has one entry. This table has about half a million distinct CDR3 sequences, about a quarter appearing once. Sequencing was done on a sample of naive CD8+ T cells from blood, with Jurkat cell RNA spiked in. Source of these receptors: a human donor in good health. Some libraries in this study had Jurkat cell RNA spiked in. The CDR3 runs from the conserved cysteine through the conserved F or W. The order of the fields is V gene, J gene, D gene, clone size, CDR3 DNA, CDR3 protein. D genes are given only for firm matches. For some rows the clone size is stated as once, few or many, or as a class when expanded; others skip it.

V: TRBV28
J: TRBJ2-5
D: TRBD2
size: few
DNA: TGTGCCAGCAGGCAACTAGCGGGAGACGAGACCCAGTACTTC
CDR3: CASRQLAGDETQYF

V: TRBV6-2/TRBV6-3
J: TRBJ2-3
D: NA
size: few
DNA: TGTGCCAGCAGTTACGACGGGATGAGTACAGATACGCAGTATTTT
CDR3: CASSYDGMSTDTQYF

V: TRBV3-1
J: TRBJ1-2
D: NA
size: many
DNA: TGTGCCAGCAGCCAAGATTCCAGTACCAACTATGGCTACACCTTC
CDR3: CASSQDSSTNYGYTF

V: TRBV19
J: TRBJ1-5
D: NA
size: NA
DNA: TGTGCCAGTAGTATGTGGCACCGGGGCAATCAGCCCCAGCATTTT
CDR3: CASSMWHRGNQPQHF

V: TRBV4-2
J: TRBJ1-5
D: NA
size: many
DNA: TGTGCCAGCAGCCAAATCGTCGCCCTGGAGCCCCAGCATTTT
CDR3: CASSQIVALEPQHF

V: TRBV5-4
J: TRBJ2-7
D: NA
size: many
DNA: TGTGCCAGCAGCTTGGGCAGCAACCTCTACGAGCAGTACTTC
CDR3: CASSLGSNLYEQYF

V: TRBV7-6
J: TRBJ1-1
D: NA
size: NA
DNA: TGTGCCAGCAGCTTGGACCCGGGGGGTAGCACTGAAGCTTTCTTT
CDR3: CASSLDPGGSTEAFF

V: TRBV20-1
J: TRBJ2-7
D: NA
size: few
DNA: TGCAGTGCTAGAGCGGGAGGCCAGGGGCTTTTCTACGAGCAGTACTTC
CDR3: CSARAGGQGLFYEQYF

V: TRBV4-3
J: TRBJ1-1
D: NA
size: few
DNA: TGCGCCAGCAGCCAAGGAGCCTCTTGGAACACTGAAGCTTTCTTT
CDR3: CASSQGASWNTEAFF

V: TRBV20-1
J: TRBJ1-2
D: NA
size: few
DNA: TGCAGTGCTGACCCAGCAGGGGATTATGGCTACACCTTC
CDR3: CSADPAGDYGYTF

V: TRBV28
J: TRBJ1-1
D: NA
size: NA
DNA: TGTGCCAGCAGCCTTCCGGACCTTGGCACTGAAGCTTTCTTT
CDR3: CASSLPDLGTEAFF

V: TRBV4-1
J: TRBJ1-1
D: NA
size: NA
DNA: TGCGCCAGCAGCCAAGAGGTGGGCATGAACACTGAAGCTTTCTTT
CDR3: CASSQEVGMNTEAFF

V: TRBV11-2
J: TRBJ2-1
D: NA
size: NA
DNA: TGTGCCAGCAGTTTATCTGACTGGAGCTCCTACAATGAGCAGTTCTTC
CDR3: CASSLSDWSSYNEQFF

V: TRBV9
J: TRBJ1-3
D: NA
size: few
DNA: TGTGCCAGCAGCTCTAGACGGGACTCTGGAAACACCATATATTTT
CDR3: CASSSRRDSGNTIYF

V: TRBV11-1
J: TRBJ2-7
D: NA
size: NA
DNA: TGTGCCAGCAGCCGCTCCCGTGGGTCAACCTACGAGCAGTACTTC
CDR3: CASSRSRGSTYEQYF

V: TRBV25-1
J: TRBJ2-1
D: NA
size: many
DNA: TGTGCCAGCAGTCCCCCGGGCAATGAGCAGTTCTTC
CDR3: CASSPPGNEQFF

V: TRBV12-3/TRBV12-4
J: TRBJ1-6
D: NA
size: NA
DNA: TGTGCCAGCAGCGACGCGGTTAATTCACCCCTCCACTTT
CDR3: CASSDAVNSPLHF

V: TRBV5-5
J: TRBJ2-6
D: NA
size: NA
DNA: TGTGCCAGCAGCTTGGAACAGGGCCCTCTGTGGGCCAACGTCCTGACTTTC
CDR3: CASSLEQGPLWANVLTF

V: TRBV5-8
J: TRBJ2-3
D: TRBD2
size: NA
DNA: TGTGCCAGCTGCCCGGGACTAGCGCCAGATACGCAGTATTTT
CDR3: CASCPGLAPDTQYF

V: TRBV30
J: TRBJ2-7
D: NA
size: few
DNA: TGTGCCTGGAGTGTAGGAACAGGAACTTACGAGCAGTACTTC
CDR3: CAWSVGTGTYEQYF

V: TRBV9
J: TRBJ2-5
D: NA
size: NA
DNA: TGTGCCAGCAGTCAGTACGGGGAGCGTGAGACCCAGTACTTC
CDR3: CASSQYGERETQYF

V: TRBV7-9
J: TRBJ2-1
D: NA
size: NA
DNA: TGTGCCAGTCTCCCCCAGGGGGGTACCTACAATGAGCAGTCCTTC
CDR3: CASLPQGGTYNEQSF

V: TRBV13
J: TRBJ1-2
D: TRBD1
size: few
DNA: TGTGCCAGCAGCTTAAGCCCAGGGGGCAATGGCTACACCTTC
CDR3: CASSLSPGGNGYTF

V: TRBV7-2
J: TRBJ1-6
D: NA
size: NA
DNA: TGTGCCAGCAGCTTAGATGACGGAAATTGGAATTCACCCCTCCACTTT
CDR3: CASSLDDGNWNSPLHF

V: TRBV6-1
J: TRBJ1-1
D: TRBD1
size: NA
DNA: TGTGCCAGCAGTGAAGGGCCAGGGGGCAACACTGAAGCTTTCTTT
CDR3: CASSEGPGGNTEAFF

V: TRBV19
J: TRBJ2-3
D: NA
size: NA
DNA: TGTGCCAGTAGTCCCCTGGGGATGGGCACAGATACGCAGTATTTT
CDR3: CASSPLGMGTDTQYF

V: TRBV7-6
J: TRBJ2-3
D: NA
size: NA
DNA: TGTGCCAGCAGCCGATCCAGGGCAGATACGCAGTATTTT
CDR3: CASSRSRADTQYF

V: TRBV6-2/TRBV6-3
J: TRBJ2-5
D: NA
size: few
DNA: TGTGCCAGCAGCTATTCTGGGCCACAGCCCCGGACCCAGTACTTC
CDR3: CASSYSGPQPRTQYF

V: TRBV3-1
J: TRBJ2-1
D: NA
size: NA
DNA: TGTGCCAGCAGCCTGGGTTTTACGGAGGATGAGCAGTTCTTC
CDR3: CASSLGFTEDEQFF

V: TRBV4-3
J: TRBJ2-3
D: TRBD2
size: many
DNA: TGCGCCAGCAGCCAAGGGCTATGGGCGGGGGGCACAGATACGCAGTATTTT
CDR3: CASSQGLWAGGTDTQYF

V: TRBV7-7
J: TRBJ2-2
D: TRBD2
size: NA
DNA: TGTGCTAGCAGCGGGACTAGCGGACCCACCGGGGAGCTGTTTTTT
CDR3: CASSGTSGPTGELFF

V: TRBV20-1
J: TRBJ1-6
D: NA
size: many
DNA: TGCAGTGCTAGAGAGGCAGGGGATAATTCACCCCTCCACTTT
CDR3: CSAREAGDNSPLHF

V: TRBV14
J: TRBJ1-1
D: TRBD1
size: NA
DNA: TGTGCCAGCAGCCAAGAACAATGGGCGGAAGGGGGCATCACTGAAGCTTTCTTT
CDR3: CASSQEQWAEGGITEAFF

V: TRBV12-3/TRBV12-4
J: TRBJ2-5
D: NA
size: NA
DNA: TGTGCCAGCAGTCACTCGTGGGCCAGGAAGGAGACCCAGTACTTC
CDR3: CASSHSWARKETQYF

V: TRBV2
J: TRBJ1-4
D: NA
size: many
DNA: TGTGCCAGCAGTGAATCTGGGAGCGCTAATGAAAAACTGTTTTTT
CDR3: CASSESGSANEKLFF

V: TRBV6-2/TRBV6-3
J: TRBJ2-4
D: TRBD2
size: NA
DNA: TGTGCCAGCACCCCCACTAGCGGGCTTGTTAGTTTGGACATTCAGTACTTC
CDR3: CASTPTSGLVSLDIQYF

V: TRBV20-1
J: TRBJ1-1
D: NA
size: many
DNA: TGCAGTGCTAGAGAACGAGGGGAGACTGAAGCTTTCTTT
CDR3: CSARERGETEAFF

V: TRBV6-1
J: TRBJ2-1
D: TRBD2
size: NA
DNA: TGTGCCAGCAGTGAGTTTAAGGGACTAGTTGGCAATGAGCAGTTCTTC
CDR3: CASSEFKGLVGNEQFF

V: TRBV11-2
J: TRBJ1-4
D: TRBD1
size: NA
DNA: TGTGCCAGCACCACGGACAGGGAGACTGAAAAACTGTTTTTT
CDR3: CASTTDRETEKLFF